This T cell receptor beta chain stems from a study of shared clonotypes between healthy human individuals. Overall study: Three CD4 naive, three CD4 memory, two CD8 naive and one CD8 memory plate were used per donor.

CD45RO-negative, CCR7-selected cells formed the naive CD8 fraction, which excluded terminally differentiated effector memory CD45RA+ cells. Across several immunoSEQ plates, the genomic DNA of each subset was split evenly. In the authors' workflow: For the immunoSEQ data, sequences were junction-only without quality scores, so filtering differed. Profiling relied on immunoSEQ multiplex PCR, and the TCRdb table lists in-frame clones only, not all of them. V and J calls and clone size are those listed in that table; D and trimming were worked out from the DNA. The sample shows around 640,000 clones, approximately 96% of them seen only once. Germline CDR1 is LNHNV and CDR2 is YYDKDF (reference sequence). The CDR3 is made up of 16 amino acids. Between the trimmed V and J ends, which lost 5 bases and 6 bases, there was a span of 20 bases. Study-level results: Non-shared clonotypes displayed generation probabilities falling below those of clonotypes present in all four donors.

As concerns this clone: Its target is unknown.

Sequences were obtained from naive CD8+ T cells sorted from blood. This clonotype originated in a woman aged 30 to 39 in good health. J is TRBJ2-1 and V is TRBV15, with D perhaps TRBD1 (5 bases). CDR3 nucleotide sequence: TGTGCCACCAGCGTCCAACCAAGGGCAGGGTCCAATGAGCAGTTCTTC. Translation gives CATSVQPRAGSNEQFF.